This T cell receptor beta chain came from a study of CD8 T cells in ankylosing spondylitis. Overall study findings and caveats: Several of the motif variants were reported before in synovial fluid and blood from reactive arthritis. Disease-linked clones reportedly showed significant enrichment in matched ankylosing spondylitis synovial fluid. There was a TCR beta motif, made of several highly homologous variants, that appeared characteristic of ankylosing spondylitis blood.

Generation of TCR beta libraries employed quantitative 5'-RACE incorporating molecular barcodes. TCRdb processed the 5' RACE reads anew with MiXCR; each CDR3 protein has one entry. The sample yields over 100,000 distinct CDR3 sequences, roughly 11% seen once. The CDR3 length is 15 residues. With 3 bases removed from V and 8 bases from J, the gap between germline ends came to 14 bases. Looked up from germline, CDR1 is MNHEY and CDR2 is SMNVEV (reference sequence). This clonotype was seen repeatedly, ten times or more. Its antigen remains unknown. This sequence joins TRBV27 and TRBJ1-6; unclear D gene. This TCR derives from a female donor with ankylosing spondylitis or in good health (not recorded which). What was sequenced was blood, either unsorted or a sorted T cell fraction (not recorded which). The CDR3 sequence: CASSFVSFPYSPLHF. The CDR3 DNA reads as TGTGCCAGCAGTTTTGTTTCCTTCCCATATTCACCCCTCCACTTT.